This T cell receptor (beta chain) was profiled in a study of T-cell reconstitution after alpha-beta-depleted transplantation in children. Overall study results and limits: Diversity and T-cell counts at one year after transplant derived mostly from new T cells. From surviving recipient T cells and thymic progenitors came the high day-60 TCRbeta diversity observed in some patients. About two months after transplant, alpha-beta T cells reportedly came from several hundred expanded graft clones.

The CDR3 length is 12 residues. Germline V gene sequence: CDR1 MNHEY, CDR2 SVGAGI. V was cut by 0 bases and J by 6 bases, with 5 bases left in between. This clonotype showed up just a few times. What it recognizes is unknown. TCRbeta library preparation incorporated unique molecular identifiers. MiXCR, run by TCRdb on the PCR reads, gives a single entry per CDR3 protein. This table has about 600,000 distinct CDR3 sequences, 23% appearing once. The sample was PBMCs, mostly from graft donor cells, taken 360 days after TCRalphabeta/CD19-depleted stem cell transplant. The sequence derives from a boy younger than two who had a stem cell transplant for acute myeloid leukemia, so the T cells may come from the graft donor. The chain recombines TRBV6-5 with TRBJ1-1, with D unresolved. The CDR3 reads CASSYSGAEAFF. In nucleotides, the CDR3 is TGTGCCAGCAGTTACTCGGGCGCTGAAGCTTTCTTT.